These 2 T cell receptor beta chains share one sample of origin, sequenced in a study of human T cells and chemical hapten exposure. Each CDR3 protein gets one entry after TCRdb re-called the RACE reads with MiXCR. The sample consists of about 400,000 distinct CDR3 sequences, just under 6.5% of them appearing once. Time point noted: patch test 2, 6 weeks after DPC sensitization. Treatment specified: therapeutic diphenylcyclopropenone sensitization with weekly scalp DPC. Here the sequenced sample was whole blood, taken in connection with sensitization to the hapten diphenylcyclopropenone (DPC). The source of these receptors is a young woman with alopecia areata. Some clones in this sample may be carry-over from other donors' samples.

This clonotype was counted many times. The rearrangement links TRBV29-1 to TRBJ1-2, with D possibly TRBD1 on 6 matching bases. The CDR3 has 12 residues. CDR1 and CDR2 from the germline V gene are SQVTM and ANQGSEA. Trimming took off 6 bases at V and 4 bases at J, with 12 bases between the two ends. The CDR3 coding sequence is TGCAGCGTAGGACAGAAAGGCTATGGCTACACCTTC. It translates to CSVGQKGYGYTF.

In its sample, this clonotype was seen many times. V gene TRBV20-1 combines with J gene TRBJ1-6, with 7 bases lining up with TRBD1. The CDR3 spans 15 residues. J lost 9 bases, V lost 1 base, and 9 bases had no gene match. Germline CDR1 and CDR2: DFQATT and SNEGSKA (reference sequence). CDR3 sequence (DNA): TGCAGTGCTAGAGCAGGAACAGGGGTGAGTTCACCCCTCCACTTT. It codes for CSARAGTGVSSPLHF.